These 12 T cell receptor beta chains were all obtained from the same sample, sequenced in a study of blood T cell repertoires in COVID-19. Produced via immunoSEQ multiplex PCR; TCRdb's table is partial and in-frame only. The sample carries 300,000 or so clones, roughly nine tenths recorded once. The sequenced material came from peripheral blood. The receptor source for this set is a man between 18 and 29 years old who had recovered from COVID-19.

The rearrangement links TRBV3-1 (or the pseudogene TRBV3-2) to TRBJ1-1; D perhaps matches TRBD1 (5 bases). V gave up 4 bases and J gave up 0 bases, with 9 bases separating them. This CDR3 spans 14 amino acids. CDR1 is LGHDT and CDR2 is YNNKEL in the germline V gene (reference sequence). The CDR3 is CASSPGGMNTEAFF. CDR3 bases: TGTGCCAGCAGCCCCGGGGGGATGAACACTGAAGCTTTCTTT.

V usage is TRBV6-5 and J usage is TRBJ2-2; 9 nucleotides agree with TRBD2. The CDR3 has 14 amino acids. The V gene end was trimmed by 8 bases and the J gene end by 3 bases; junction bases not matched to a gene: 4. CDR1 and CDR2 (germline): MNHEY, SVGAGI. CDR3 residues: CASGQRGDTGELFF. As DNA, the CDR3 is TGTGCCAGCGGCCAGCGGGGGGACACCGGGGAGCTGTTTTTT.

The chain couples TRBV5-1 to TRBJ2-2; 8 bases are shared with TRBD1. V lost 4 bases, J lost 5 bases, and 10 bases stayed unmatched. Germline lookup yields CDR1 SGHRS and CDR2 YFSETQ. This CDR3 contains 16 residues. The CDR3 loop is CASSKGPGQETGELFF. CDR3 in DNA: TGCGCCAGCAGCAAGGGACCGGGACAGGAGACCGGGGAGCTGTTTTTT.

The gene calls are TRBV19 and TRBJ1-4; TRBD1 agrees at 10 bases. From germline, CDR1 is LNHDA and CDR2 SQIVND (reference sequence). The ends lost 6 bases at V and 6 bases at J; junction bases unmatched: 13. This CDR3 contains 17 residues. The CDR3 here is CASSSGPRDRGDEKLFF. Here the CDR3 DNA reads TGTGCCAGTAGCTCCGGTCCCCGGGACAGGGGAGATGAAAAACTGTTTTTT.

The chain carries TRBV3-1 (or the pseudogene TRBV3-2) and TRBJ2-7; D perhaps matches TRBD2 (6 bases). With 0 bases removed from V and 4 bases from J, the gap between germline ends came to 22 bases. Germline-derived CDR1 and CDR2 are LGHDT and YNNKEL (reference sequence). CDR3 length: 18 amino acids. The CDR3 loop reads CASSQEYSSWRARYEQYF. The CDR3 nucleotides read TGTGCCAGCAGCCAAGAATACTCGTCGTGGAGGGCCCGGTACGAGCAGTACTTC.

This chain uses TRBV6-5 with TRBJ1-1; 9 nucleotides match TRBD1. Germline V gene lookup returns CDR1 MNHEY and CDR2 SVGAGI. This CDR3 has 15 residues. J was trimmed by 5 bases and V by 4 bases; bases with no gene match: 8. CDR3 sequence (DNA): TGTGCCAGCAGTTTACCGGGGACAGGGACGACTGAAGCTTTCTTT. Protein product: CASSLPGTGTTEAFF.

CDR3 in amino acids: CASSLDRGRYEQYF. The CDR3 DNA follows: TGTGCCAGCAGTCTAGACAGGGGGCGGTACGAGCAGTACTTC. This chain links TRBV27 with TRBJ2-7; 10 positions match TRBD1. The germline V gene encodes CDR1 MNHEY and CDR2 SMNVEV (reference sequence). With 5 bases clipped from V and 4 bases from J, the junction kept 5 bases outside the gene matches. The CDR3 is 14 amino acids.

The V call is TRBV10-2, the J call TRBJ2-2; TRBD2 aligns across 14 bases. Unmatched junction bases numbered 4, after V lost 8 bases and J lost 5 bases. CDR1 is WSHSY, CDR2 SAAADI, per germline. CDR3 length: 15 residues. CDR3 region: CASGGLAGGTGELFF. The CDR3 nucleotides read TGCGCCAGCGGAGGACTAGCGGGGGGAACCGGGGAGCTGTTTTTT.

This rearrangement joins TRBV5-4 to TRBJ1-2; D is possibly TRBD1 (6 bases). Trimming left V 2 bases short and J 2 bases short, with 13 bases between. CDR3 size: 15 residues. Looked up from germline, CDR1 is SGHNT and CDR2 is YYREEE (reference sequence). In DNA, the CDR3 is TGTGCCAGCAGCTTAACAGGGACGGCAAACTATGGCTACACCTTC. Encoded protein: CASSLTGTANYGYTF.

The chain uses TRBV6-2 or TRBV6-3 and TRBJ2-3; tentatively, D is TRBD1 (5 bases). CDR1 is MNHEY and CDR2 is SVGEGT in the germline V gene. V was pared by 5 bases and J by 0 bases, with 9 bases between. This CDR3 is built from 14 residues. The CDR3 nucleotides read TGTGCCAGCAGTCACGACAGTAGCACAGATACGCAGTATTTT. Encoded protein: CASSHDSSTDTQYF.

The chain recombines TRBV5-1 with TRBJ2-5, with 11 positions matching TRBD1. The CDR3 loop spans 17 amino acids. V was clipped by 5 bases and J by 5 bases; unmatched bases: 14. Germline lookup yields CDR1 SGHRS and CDR2 YFSETQ. CDR3 residues: CASSPAGTGGSRETQYF. In nucleotides, the CDR3 is TGCGCCAGCAGTCCGGCCGGGACAGGGGGTAGCAGGGAGACCCAGTACTTC.

This clone has only one observation. The V and J genes are TRBV4-2 and TRBJ2-1; perhaps TRBD1 as D (5 bases). CDR3 length: 15 residues. V lost 0 bases, J lost 4 bases, and 10 bases lay in between. The germline V gene has CDR1 LGHNA and CDR2 YNFKEQ. The CDR3 DNA reads as TGTGCCAGCAGCCAAGAAAGCAGGGTATACAATGAGCAGTTCTTC. This codes for CASSQESRVYNEQFF.